The rows below give T cell receptor beta chains drawn from one sample of a study of cytomegalovirus exposure and HLA in healthy donors. TCRdb's table, derived via immunoSEQ multiplex PCR, lists solely in-frame clones and lacks some. The table lists 140,000 to 150,000 clones, 70% to 85% of them singletons. The sample consisted of PBMCs. These receptors originate from a woman aged 55 to 70 in good health and CMV-seropositive. CDR3s include the opening cysteine and the closing phenylalanine or tryptophan.

CASSMGQGPQETQYF TRBV19 15 TRBJ2-5
CASLENRGFVSTEAFF TRBV2 16 TRBJ1-1
CATSRGNTGELFF TRBV15 13 TRBJ2-2
CAWRSGIRNTEAFF TRBV30 14 TRBJ1-1
CASSLGQGQETQYF TRBV11-3 14 TRBJ2-5
CASSHPRDRVRYGYTF TRBV4-1 16 TRBJ1-2
CASSEMRLGGDDEQFF TRBV10-1 16 TRBJ2-1
CASSQGLPNYEQYF TRBV11-3 14 TRBJ2-7
CASSLGQSYEQYF TRBV5-4 13 TRBJ2-7
CAPRTPGGTEAFF TRBV30 13 TRBJ1-1
CASGLATMTDTQYF TRBV6-1 14 TRBJ2-3
CASGPGQAYEQYF TRBV27 13 TRBJ2-7
CASSVAPGGSSGANVLTF TRBV9 18 TRBJ2-6
CASSEASQQGYGGYTF TRBV6-1 16 TRBJ1-2
CASSLAGGEGNTIYF TRBV5-1 15 TRBJ1-3
CATSSPDRAFYNEQFF TRBV15 16 TRBJ2-1
CASSPGSGNRGYTF TRBV19 14 TRBJ1-2
CASSRDTANTEAFF TRBV6-1 14 TRBJ1-1
CASSLVSQGGLGYTF TRBV11-2 15 TRBJ1-2
CASSEGTGGQPQHF TRBV2 14 TRBJ1-5
CASSADETALPTQHF TRBV7-9 15 TRBJ1-5
CASSQTGGLNEQFF TRBV6-4 14 TRBJ2-1
CASSRLTDSNTEAFF TRBV6-5 15 TRBJ1-1
CASRRTGSSYNEQFF TRBV28 15 TRBJ2-1
CATKTPREATDTQYF TRBV28 15 TRBJ2-3
CASSLRTSATDTQYF TRBV5-1 15 TRBJ2-3
CASSQDHRVEGAYEQYF TRBV4-1 17 TRBJ2-7
CASSASSNEQFF TRBV18 12 TRBJ2-1
CSVNSGSSTDTQYF TRBV29-1 14 TRBJ2-3
CASSSTQDSYPTYEQYF TRBV11-1 17 TRBJ2-7
CSGQGVSGDTQYF TRBV29-1 13 TRBJ2-3
CASRTGTLSTDTQYF TRBV5-8 15 TRBJ2-3
CASTDTTGTSGSGAYNEQFF TRBV27 20 TRBJ2-1
CASSTPTSGRRDTGELFF TRBV11-2 18 TRBJ2-2
CASSLYYNEQFF TRBV28 12 TRBJ2-1
CASSDGVVNQPQHF TRBV6-1 14 TRBJ1-5
CASEDRAASNTQYF TRBV2 14 TRBJ2-3
CASSQGTGENTEAFF TRBV5-4 15 TRBJ1-1
CASGSKKRETQYF TRBV12-5 13 TRBJ2-5
CASTPGGGYGYTF TRBV19 13 TRBJ1-2
CASSRNRRAGQVSYEQYF TRBV7-9 18 TRBJ2-7
CASSQEPHGRETQYF TRBV4-3 15 TRBJ2-5
CASSELNYSEQYF TRBV6-1 13 TRBJ2-7
CASSQELGGNQPQHF TRBV4-2 15 TRBJ1-5
CASRPGTSGSNTGELFF TRBV4-2 17 TRBJ2-2
CASSSGDFSYEQYF TRBV7-2 14 TRBJ2-7
CAWSVAGSKGVQYF TRBV30 14 TRBJ2-5
CASSPREQDTQYF TRBV7-9 13 TRBJ2-3
CASSLATGELFF TRBV28 12 TRBJ2-2
CASSNPGLGDSGANVLTF TRBV27 18 TRBJ2-6
CASSYLAGSMGEQYF TRBV6-5 15 TRBJ2-7
CASSLSALMSIYEQYF TRBV27 16 TRBJ2-7
CASRPWGRDGYTF TRBV6-6 13 TRBJ1-2
CASSVTGTYGETQYF TRBV7-6 15 TRBJ2-5
CASSSTGSREKLFF TRBV5-4 14 TRBJ1-4